Listed below are T cell receptor beta chains from one sample, sequenced in a study of CD8 T cells in Susac syndrome. TCRdb reprocessed the immunoSEQ multiplex PCR reads via MiXCR and lists one record per CDR3 protein. The data show under 550,000 distinct CDR3 sequences, approximately 85% seen once. The sample comprised CD8+ T cells from PBMCs. The source of these receptors is a human donor with multiple sclerosis. The CDR3 runs from the conserved cysteine through the conserved F or W. A D gene is named only where the DNA matches it firmly. Some rows mark clone size as missing; the rest say once, few, many or name a class of expanded clone.

abundance,j_gene,d_gene,len,v_gene,CDR3aa,CDR3nt
few,TRBJ1-1,-,15,TRBV4-1,CASSQDGTVNTEAFF,TGCGCCAGCAGCCAAGATGGTACGGTGAACACTGAAGCTTTCTTT
once,TRBJ2-1,-,13,TRBV9,CASSRGQYNEQFF,TGTGCCAGCAGCCGAGGACAGTACAATGAGCAGTTCTTC
-,TRBJ1-3,-,15,TRBV5-6,CASSLTDPSGNTIYF,TGTGCCAGCAGCTTGACAGACCCCTCTGGAAACACCATATATTTT
-,TRBJ2-1,-,13,TRBV30,CALRRRGYSEQFF,TGTGCCTTGAGAAGGAGGGGTTACAGTGAGCAGTTCTTC
few,TRBJ2-5,-,12,TRBV12-3/TRBV12-4,CASRGLGETQYF,TGTGCCAGTCGGGGGTTAGGAGAGACCCAGTACTTC
-,TRBJ1-3,-,14,TRBV4-1,CASSQDKESTTTYF,TGCGCCAGCAGCCAAGATAAGGAGTCGACTACGACATATTTT
few,TRBJ2-5,-,19,TRBV10-3,CAISDQRQSKGREGETQYF,TGTGCCATCAGTGACCAAAGGCAAAGCAAGGGCAGAGAGGGAGAGACCCAGTACTTC
-,TRBJ1-1,-,12,TRBV10-2,CASRQGITEAFF,TGCGCCAGCCGACAAGGAATCACTGAAGCTTTCTTT
few,TRBJ1-1,-,15,TRBV2,CASRDTGQLNTEAFF,TGTGCCAGCAGAGATACAGGACAGCTGAACACTGAAGCTTTCTTT
once,TRBJ2-1,TRBD2,18,TRBV4-1,CASSQEGREGEGVNEQFF,TGCGCCAGCAGCCAAGAAGGGCGGGAGGGCGAAGGGGTGAATGAGCAGTTCTTC
-,TRBJ2-7,TRBD1,13,TRBV4-1,CASSPGQAGEQYF,TGCGCCAGCAGCCCGGGACAGGCTGGCGAGCAGTACTTC
-,TRBJ2-3,-,16,TRBV5-4,CASSSYNPGFPDTQYF,TGTGCCAGCAGCTCTTATAATCCGGGGTTTCCAGATACGCAGTATTTT
-,TRBJ2-5,-,15,TRBV3-1,CASSQDSTALETQYF,TGTGCCAGCAGCCAAGATAGCACAGCCTTGGAGACCCAGTACTTC
few,TRBJ1-5,-,14,TRBV28,CASSERQGWQPQHF,TGTGCCAGCTCCGAGCGGCAGGGATGGCAGCCCCAGCATTTT
-,TRBJ2-1,TRBD2,19,TRBV10-2,CASRKKPGLAGGPYNEQFF,TGCGCCAGCAGAAAAAAACCGGGACTAGCGGGAGGGCCTTACAATGAGCAGTTCTTC
-,TRBJ2-3,-,14,TRBV12-3/TRBV12-4,CASSPNANTDTQYF,TGTGCCAGCAGTCCAAATGCTAACACAGATACGCAGTATTTT
-,TRBJ1-2,-,13,TRBV7-6,CASSPLQGWGYTF,TGTGCCAGCAGCCCACTTCAGGGTTGGGGCTACACCTTC
-,TRBJ1-5,-,15,TRBV4-1,CASSPFAGGNQPQHF,TGCGCCAGCAGCCCTTTCGCAGGGGGCAATCAGCCCCAGCATTTT
-,TRBJ2-7,-,14,TRBV27,CASSLEAGLHEQYF,TGTGCCAGCAGTTTAGAGGCAGGGCTACACGAGCAGTACTTC
-,TRBJ1-1,TRBD1,14,TRBV27,CASSLLQGALEAFF,TGTGCCAGCAGTTTGCTACAGGGGGCTTTGGAAGCTTTCTTT
-,TRBJ1-2,-,17,TRBV27,CASSLVQGNFHFYGYTF,TGTGCCAGCAGTTTAGTACAGGGCAACTTTCACTTCTATGGCTACACCTTC
-,TRBJ2-7,-,15,TRBV2,CASSEGPRDTYEQYF,TGTGCCAGCAGTGAAGGGCCGCGGGATACCTACGAGCAGTACTTC
-,TRBJ2-5,-,17,TRBV29-1,CSVDEDRVFGTRETQYF,TGCAGCGTCGACGAGGACAGGGTGTTTGGGACTAGGGAGACCCAGTACTTC
few,TRBJ2-1,TRBD2,15,TRBV6-2/TRBV6-3,CASSSGTRDLNEQFF,TGTGCCAGCAGTTCCGGGACTAGGGATCTTAATGAGCAGTTCTTC
-,TRBJ2-7,-,12,TRBV7-9,CASSSGVTEQYF,TGTGCCAGCAGCTCAGGGGTTACCGAGCAGTACTTC
-,TRBJ2-1,-,16,TRBV9,CASSFTGTGGLGEQFF,TGTGCCAGCAGCTTTACCGGGACCGGCGGTTTGGGTGAGCAGTTCTTC
-,TRBJ2-7,-,13,TRBV5-5,CASSLAEIHEQYF,TGTGCCAGCAGCTTGGCTGAGATCCACGAGCAGTACTTC
-,TRBJ2-7,-,15,TRBV18,CASSPWEQDDDEQYF,TGTGCCAGCTCCCCCTGGGAACAGGACGACGACGAGCAGTACTTC
-,TRBJ2-5,TRBD1,16,TRBV28,CASSLQLWTGKETQYF,TGTGCCAGCAGTTTACAACTGTGGACAGGGAAAGAGACCCAGTACTTC
-,TRBJ1-1,-,16,TRBV25-1,CASSEFYPGENAEAFF,TGTGCCAGCAGTGAATTTTATCCAGGGGAGAATGCTGAAGCTTTCTTT
-,TRBJ2-3,-,17,TRBV29-1,CSVEGASGKDSTDTQYF,TGCAGCGTTGAGGGGGCTAGCGGAAAGGATAGCACAGATACGCAGTATTTT
few,TRBJ1-5,-,14,TRBV27,CASSYSGFDQPQHF,TGTGCCAGCAGTTACTCAGGGTTCGATCAGCCCCAGCATTTT
once,TRBJ2-5,-,13,TRBV7-9,CASSRPIQETQYF,TGTGCCAGCAGCCGACCGATACAAGAGACCCAGTACTTC
few,TRBJ2-1,TRBD2,14,TRBV6-1,CASSELAGANEQFF,TGTGCCAGCAGTGAGCTAGCGGGAGCGAATGAGCAGTTCTTC
-,TRBJ2-3,-,13,TRBV30,CAWSVVGTDTQYF,TGTGCCTGGAGTGTCGTTGGGACAGATACGCAGTATTTT